The 28 T cell receptor beta chains listed next were all sequenced from one sample in a study of blood T cell repertoires in COVID-19. Method: immunoSEQ multiplex PCR; TCRdb's copy keeps in-frame clones and lacks some. Here the sample spans approximately 94,000 clones, approximately 91% being singletons. The sequencing sample was made of peripheral blood. These receptors originate from a man in his fifties or sixties with active COVID-19.

The chain recombines TRBV7-9 with TRBJ2-6; 7 bases are shared with TRBD1. Germline trimming cut 5 bases from V and 1 base from J; bases unmatched to any gene: 14. CDR3 size: 19 residues. CDR1 and CDR2 (germline): SEHNR, FQNEAQ (reference sequence). The CDR3 bases are TGTGCCAGCAGCCCCACGCCCGGGACAGCTGTATCTGGGGCCAACGTCCTGACTTTC. Its translation is CASSPTPGTAVSGANVLTF.

The CDR3 DNA sequence: TGTGCCAGCAGCTTAGCCCTCCCATCCGTACTAGCGGGAGGGGGCTACAATGAGCAGTTCTTC. Translation gives CASSLALPSVLAGGGYNEQFF. V usage is TRBV7-8 and J usage is TRBJ2-1; 13 positions match TRBD2. Germline V CDR1 and CDR2: SGHVS, FQNEAQ. V lost 0 bases, J lost 3 bases, and 14 bases stayed unmatched. This CDR3 comprises 21 residues.

V is TRBV5-1 and J is TRBJ1-1, with 9 bases fitting TRBD1. The V gene end was trimmed by 0 bases and the J gene end by 7 bases; junction bases not matched to a gene: 7. This CDR3 contains 15 residues. Germline V gene data show CDR1 as SGHRS and CDR2 as YFSETQ. CDR3 loop: CASSLAGTGNFEAFF. Here the CDR3 DNA reads TGCGCCAGCAGCTTGGCCGGGACAGGGAACTTTGAAGCTTTCTTT.

This chain uses TRBV7-6 with TRBJ1-1, with D possibly matching TRBD1 (5 bases). Trimming stripped 5 bases from V and 4 bases from J, with 11 bases between. From germline, CDR1 is SGHVS and CDR2 FNYEAQ. The CDR3 is 13 residues long. CDR3 sequence (DNA): TGTGCCAGCAGCGCGGGGGGGGGCACTGAAGCTTTCTTT. Protein: CASSAGGGTEAFF.

This clone was counted a few times. This sequence joins TRBV5-6 and TRBJ2-3; possible D gene TRBD2, 6 bases. The CDR3 sequence is 19 residues long. Trimming removed 4 bases at V and 0 bases at J, with 24 bases between. CDR1 SGHDT and CDR2 YYEEEE come from the germline V gene. In nucleotides, the CDR3 is TGTGCCAGCAGCCGTCGGACTACCTTCATAAGGGTTAGCACAGATACGCAGTATTTT. It yields the protein CASSRRTTFIRVSTDTQYF.

V usage is TRBV11-2 and J usage is TRBJ2-3; TRBD2 aligns across 7 bases. The CDR3 runs 16 residues. J was trimmed by 2 bases and V by 7 bases; bases with no gene match: 12. Germline V gene data show CDR1 as SGHAT and CDR2 as FQNNGV. The CDR3 here is CASTRQSGGTTDTQYF. For the CDR3, the DNA is TGTGCCAGCACCCGCCAGTCGGGGGGAACCACAGATACGCAGTATTTT.

V is TRBV5-4 and J is TRBJ1-1, with D hard to call. CDR1 SGHNT and CDR2 YYREEE come from the germline V gene (reference sequence). Trimming took 5 bases from V and 1 from J, leaving 18 bases between them. The CDR3 contains 16 residues. CDR3 DNA sequence: TGTGCCAGCAGACCCGGAGGAGGCAGCCAGAACACTGAAGCTTTCTTT. This encodes CASRPGGGSQNTEAFF.

The chain has TRBV6-6 and TRBJ1-3; 9 nucleotides align to TRBD1. Germline V CDR1 and CDR2: MNHNY, SVGAGI (reference sequence). The V segment lost 4 bases and the J segment 0 bases; nucleotides outside the gene matches: 4. The length of the CDR3 is 16 residues. CDR3 bases: TGTGCCAGCAGTTCCCAGGACAGGGGCTCTGGAAACACCATATATTTT. Its translation: CASSSQDRGSGNTIYF.

The chain employs TRBV5-4 and TRBJ2-7, with TRBD1 as a possible D gene (5 bases). Trimming stripped 1 base from V and 3 bases from J, with 8 bases between. CDR1 SGHNT and CDR2 YYREEE come from the germline V gene (reference sequence). This CDR3 region has 13 residues. The CDR3 protein is CASSLRGYYEQYV. The CDR3 DNA is TGTGCCAGCAGCTTGAGGGGTTACTACGAGCAGTACGTC.

V gene TRBV5-1 combines with J gene TRBJ2-7; 7 nucleotides line up with TRBD1. With 4 bases clipped from V and 0 bases from J, the junction kept 7 bases outside the gene matches. The CDR3 totals 15 residues. Germline CDR1 reads SGHRS; CDR2 reads YFSETQ. CDR3 nucleotide sequence: TGCGCCAGCAGCCCCCGACAGGGCAGCTCCTACGAGCAGTACTTC. Its translation is CASSPRQGSSYEQYF.

The chain couples TRBV27 to TRBJ1-1; D might be TRBD1 (5 bases). The length of the CDR3 is 14 residues. The V gene's germline CDR1 is MNHEY and CDR2 SMNVEV (reference sequence). V was clipped by 7 bases and J by 5 bases, with 17 bases between them. In DNA, the CDR3 is TGTGCCAGCAATTCCCGGATACGGGGGACTGAAGCTTTCTTT. Residues: CASNSRIRGTEAFF.

The V gene is TRBV10-3, the J gene TRBJ2-7, with TRBD1 as a possible D gene (5 bases). Germline assignment: CDR1 ENHRY and CDR2 SYGVKD. Between the trimmed V and J ends, which lost 4 bases and 2 bases, there was a span of 6 bases. This CDR3 is built from 12 residues. CDR3 protein: CAISGTTYEQYF. The CDR3 DNA reads TGTGCCATCAGTGGGACAACCTACGAGCAGTACTTC.

Only a few counts were recorded for this clone. V and J are TRBV5-1 and TRBJ1-2, with D possibly TRBD1 on 5 matching bases. CDR3 length: 15 amino acids. Trimming stripped 1 base from V and 5 bases from J, with 15 bases between. Germline CDR1 is SGHRS and CDR2 is YFSETQ. The CDR3 protein is CASSLKLGREYGYTF. The CDR3 DNA reads TGCGCCAGCAGCTTGAAATTGGGCAGGGAATATGGCTACACCTTC.

The CDR3 DNA is TGTGCCAGTAGCGCACCGACAGGGGCCGGGGCCAACGTCCTGACTTTC. It encodes CASSAPTGAGANVLTF. The V call is TRBV19, the J call TRBJ2-6, with 8 bases identical to TRBD1. V shed 6 bases, J shed 4 bases, and the junction held 8 bases outside the gene matches. The germline V gene has CDR1 LNHDA and CDR2 SQIVND (reference sequence). The CDR3 loop spans 16 amino acids. Based on the CDR3 plus reference TRBV19 and TRBJ2-6, the full variable domain is DGGITQSPKYLFRKEGQNVTLSCEQNLNHDAMYWYRQDPGQGLRLIYYSQIVNDFQKGDIAEGYSVSREKKESFPLTVTSAQKNPTAFYLCASSAPTGAGANVLTFGAGSRLTVL.

The rearrangement uses TRBV4-1 and TRBJ1-2; no clear D gene. CDR1 MGHRA and CDR2 YSYEKL come from the germline V gene. The CDR3 length is 16 residues. V lost 0 bases, J lost 4 bases, and 15 bases lay in between. CDR3 coding DNA: TGCGCCAGCAGCCAAGATCGGCGAACTGACATCTATGGCTACACCTTC. This sequence encodes CASSQDRRTDIYGYTF.

The chain uses TRBV6-5 and TRBJ1-2, with D possibly being TRBD1 (6 bases). The CDR3 is made up of 14 amino acids. V was clipped by 0 bases and J by 9 bases, with 14 bases between them. Germline loops: CDR1 MNHEY, CDR2 SVGAGI. CDR3 bases: TGTGCCAGCAGTTACTCCCGGGACACCTTACGCTACACCTTC. Residues: CASSYSRDTLRYTF.

The chain uses TRBV3-1 (or the pseudogene TRBV3-2) and TRBJ2-2; 8 nucleotides agree with TRBD2. The trim removed 2 bases at V and 4 bases at J, leaving 6 bases unmatched. Germline V lookup: CDR1 LGHDT, CDR2 YNNKEL (reference sequence). This CDR3 spans 16 amino acids. The CDR3, as DNA: TGTGCCAGCAGCCAAATCCTCGGGGGGGGCACCGGGGAGCTGTTTTTT. It yields the protein CASSQILGGGTGELFF.

The chain combines TRBV29-1 with TRBJ1-2, with 10 bases lining up with TRBD1. The CDR3 has 16 residues. Germline CDR1 is SQVTM and CDR2 is ANQGSEA. V was pared by 5 bases and J by 0 bases, with 9 bases of the junction left unmatched. The CDR3 loop is CSVPGTGDQSNYGYTF. DNA for the CDR3: TGCAGCGTTCCCGGGACAGGGGACCAGTCTAACTATGGCTACACCTTC.

The rearrangement links TRBV11-3 to TRBJ2-3; D is perhaps TRBD2 (5 bases). V was cut by 3 bases and J by 2 bases, with 9 bases left in between. Per germline, CDR1 SGHNT and CDR2 YENEEA. The CDR3 is made up of 14 amino acids. The CDR3 DNA sequence: TGTGCCAGCAGCTTCTCGAGGGTCACAGATACGCAGTATTTT. This translates into CASSFSRVTDTQYF.

V and J are TRBV24-1 and TRBJ2-1; a possible D gene is TRBD1 (6 bases). Trimming took off 3 bases at V and 3 bases at J, with 14 bases between the two ends. The CDR3 loop spans 16 amino acids. CDR1 and CDR2 from the germline V gene are KGHDR and SFDVKD. The CDR3 coding sequence is TGTGCCACCAGTGATCTGGCCGGGACAAACTACAATGAGCAGTTCTTC. Translation: CATSDLAGTNYNEQFF.

V usage is TRBV6-5 and J usage is TRBJ1-6, with D possibly matching TRBD1 (5 bases). Germline CDR1 and CDR2: MNHEY and SVGAGI. The CDR3 has 14 amino acids. Trimming left V 0 bases short and J 10 bases short, with 10 bases between. The CDR3: CASSYSGGVSPLHF. CDR3 bases: TGTGCCAGCAGTTACTCTGGAGGGGTCTCACCCCTCCACTTT.

This sequence joins TRBV19 and TRBJ2-1; 7 bases line up with TRBD2. V was pared by 0 bases and J by 7 bases, with 0 bases of the junction left unmatched. The CDR3 consists of 13 residues. Germline loops: CDR1 LNHDA, CDR2 SQIVND (reference sequence). CDR3 in amino acids: CASSIELANEQFF. The CDR3 nucleotides are TGTGCCAGTAGTATAGAACTAGCGAATGAGCAGTTCTTC. The complete variable domain, with remaining parts taken from reference TRBV19 and TRBJ2-1, reads DGGITQSPKYLFRKEGQNVTLSCEQNLNHDAMYWYRQDPGQGLRLIYYSQIVNDFQKGDIAEGYSVSREKKESFPLTVTSAQKNPTAFYLCASSIELANEQFFGPGTRLTVL.

The V and J genes are TRBV24-1 and TRBJ1-1; 8 positions match TRBD1. The CDR3 is 15 residues long. Per germline, CDR1 KGHDR and CDR2 SFDVKD. V trimming: 3 bases; J trimming: 4 bases; junction bases outside the gene matches: 6. For the CDR3, the DNA is TGTGCCACCAGTGATCCCGGGACAGGAAGCACTGAAGCTTTCTTT. Translated, it gives CATSDPGTGSTEAFF.

The CDR3 here is CASSWDRTNEKLFF. The CDR3 coding sequence is TGTGCCAGCAGCTGGGACAGGACTAATGAAAAACTGTTTTTT. The chain couples TRBV11-2 to TRBJ1-4, with TRBD1 matching 8 bases. Germline V gives CDR1 SGHAT, CDR2 FQNNGV. This CDR3 spans 14 amino acids. The trim removed 4 bases at V and 2 bases at J, leaving 0 bases unmatched.

A single count supports this clone. The chain couples TRBV9 to TRBJ2-1, with D possibly being TRBD2 (5 bases). The CDR3 contains 13 residues. The V end lost 1 base, the J end lost 8 bases, and 10 bases lay between the germline ends. Germline CDR1 reads SGDLS; CDR2 reads YYNGEE. The CDR3 region has the DNA TGTGCCAGCAGCGTAAATTCGGACTATGAGCAGTTCTTC. Its translation: CASSVNSDYEQFF.

The chain uses TRBV5-1 and TRBJ2-5, with D tentatively TRBD2 (6 bases). The CDR3 has 13 residues. The V end lost 4 bases, the J end lost 0 bases, and 7 bases lay between the germline ends. Germline-derived CDR1 and CDR2 are SGHRS and YFSETQ. This CDR3 reads CASSRDYQETQYF. The CDR3 DNA follows: TGCGCCAGCAGCCGGGACTACCAAGAGACCCAGTACTTC.

This sequence joins TRBV24-1 and TRBJ2-3; 12 bases line up with TRBD2. The junction had 4 bases not matched to a gene; V was cut back by 3 bases and J by 7 bases. The CDR3 runs 15 residues. Germline loops: CDR1 KGHDR, CDR2 SFDVKD. The CDR3 spells CATSDTTSGGNTQYF. The CDR3 DNA reads as TGTGCCACCAGTGATACGACTAGCGGGGGCAATACGCAGTATTTT.

The gene calls are TRBV29-1 and TRBJ2-2, with D perhaps matching TRBD1 (5 bases). V was shortened by 4 bases and J by 7 bases, with 13 bases between the two germline ends. In germline, CDR1 is SQVTM, CDR2 ANQGSEA. The CDR3 spans 13 residues. CDR3 bases: TGCAGCGTTGTTGGCAGGGTGGGCGGGGAGCTGTTTTTT. Amino acid sequence: CSVVGRVGGELFF.